This is a list of T cell receptor beta chains from one sample in a study of T cell repertoires in cytomegalovirus infection. One entry per CDR3 protein, called by TCRdb with MiXCR from the reads. The sample has about 320,000 distinct CDR3 sequences; more than 8% are singletons. The sequencing input was PBMCs. The source is a human donor in good health (CMV status not recorded). Some clones in this sample may be carry-over from other donors' samples. The CDR3 runs from the conserved cysteine through the conserved F or W. The order of the fields is CDR3 DNA, CDR3 protein, J gene, V gene, clone size, CDR3 length, D gene. A D gene is named only where the DNA matches it firmly. Size is stated for part of the rows, as once, few or many counts, or as a class when the clone is expanded.

TGTGCCAGCAGTTACAGACCCCGCGGAGATACGCAGTATTTT | CASSYRPRGDTQYF | TRBJ2-3 | TRBV6-5 | few | 14 | -
TGTGCCAGCAGCAATAGCAATTCCCCACTCTACGAGCAGTACTTC | CASSNSNSPLYEQYF | TRBJ2-7 | TRBV6-1 | - | 15 | -
TGCAGTGCTAGAAACCTCCTAGACAGCCGCACAGATACGCAGTATTTT | CSARNLLDSRTDTQYF | TRBJ2-3 | TRBV20-1 | - | 16 | -
TGTGCCAGCAGCCCCGAGTATATAGCTAACTATGGCTACACCTTC | CASSPEYIANYGYTF | TRBJ1-2 | TRBV7-6 | many | 15 | -
TGTGCCAGCAGCTTAGATCGGGGAGTGTACACCTTC | CASSLDRGVYTF | TRBJ1-2 | TRBV7-2 | few | 12 | -
TGTGCCAGCAGATTCCCAGCGGGGTCCAACACTGAAGCTTTCTTT | CASRFPAGSNTEAFF | TRBJ1-1 | TRBV7-2 | few | 15 | -
TGTGCCAGCAGGGGGGAGGATGAAAAACTGTTTTTT | CASRGEDEKLFF | TRBJ1-4 | TRBV12-3/TRBV12-4 | few | 12 | -
TGTGCCAGCAGCGTCGTTGGCGGGGGGATCACCGGGGAGCTGTTTTTT | CASSVVGGGITGELFF | TRBJ2-2 | TRBV25-1 | many | 16 | TRBD2
TGCAGTGCTAGCAGGGACAGTAGCAATCAGCCCCAGCATTTT | CSASRDSSNQPQHF | TRBJ1-5 | TRBV20-1 | - | 14 | TRBD1
TGTGCCAGCAGTCGGACAGATGAGACCCAGTACTTC | CASSRTDETQYF | TRBJ2-5 | TRBV12-3/TRBV12-4 | many | 12 | -
TGTGCCAGCAGGGGAAATGGGGCCGGGGAGCTGTTTTTT | CASRGNGAGELFF | TRBJ2-2 | TRBV28 | - | 13 | -
TGTGCCTGGAATAAACAGGGAAGGGCCTACGAGCAGTACTTC | CAWNKQGRAYEQYF | TRBJ2-7 | TRBV30 | many | 14 | -
TGCGCCAGCAGTCAAGACTCTCGAGGCAGATCCTCCTACGAGCAGTACTTC | CASSQDSRGRSSYEQYF | TRBJ2-7 | TRBV23-1 | few | 17 | -